This entry lists 9 T cell receptor beta chains sequenced from one sample in a study of shared clonotypes between healthy human individuals. The data were produced by immunoSEQ multiplex PCR, yet TCRdb's version contains in-frame clones alone and is incomplete. The top ten clones hold 1.5% to 2% of a sample with about 700,000 clones, around 67% of them seen once. The specimen sequenced was memory CD4+ T cells sorted from blood. Subset indicated: CD45RA-negative fraction. The source is a woman aged 25-40 years in good health.

This chain joins TRBV5-1 and TRBJ2-3; the match to TRBD2 covers 13 bases. Trimming cost V 3 bases and J 6 bases; bases outside gene matches: 10. The CDR3 sequence is 17 residues long. Germline values: CDR1 SGHRS, CDR2 YFSETQ. As DNA, the CDR3 is TGCGCCAGCAGCTCTCCAGGGACTAGCGGGATTCAGGATACGCAGTATTTT. This encodes CASSSPGTSGIQDTQYF.

The rearrangement joins TRBV4-1 to TRBJ2-6; D unclear. Germline CDR1 and CDR2: MGHRA and YSYEKL. V was shortened by 1 base and J by 1 base, with 11 bases between the two germline ends. This CDR3 region has 17 residues. The CDR3 protein is CASSQGSAYSGANVLTF. Written as DNA, the CDR3 is TGCGCCAGCAGCCAAGGGTCGGCCTATTCTGGGGCCAACGTCCTGACTTTC.

V is TRBV7-2 and J is TRBJ2-1; 9 bases match TRBD2. Looked up from germline, CDR1 is SGHTA and CDR2 is FQGNSA. Losses at the gene ends were 0 bases for V and 7 bases for J; bases not matched to a gene: 4. The CDR3 sequence is 15 residues long. The CDR3 region is CASSLASGRSNEQFF. The CDR3 nucleotides are TGTGCCAGCAGCTTAGCTAGCGGGAGATCAAATGAGCAGTTCTTC.

This clone is a singleton in its sample. DNA of the CDR3: TGTGCCAGCAGTGAGGGCCTCACAGATACGCAGTATTTT. Protein product: CASSEGLTDTQYF. The chain uses TRBV6-1 and TRBJ2-3; D remains ambiguous. This CDR3 is 13 amino acids long. V shed 3 bases and J shed 2 bases, with 6 bases lying between them. CDR1 is MNHNS and CDR2 is SASEGT in the germline V gene.

This rearrangement joins TRBV18 to TRBJ2-1; 12 bases agree with TRBD2. Germline V gene lookup returns CDR1 KGHSH and CDR2 LQKENI. Trimming cost V 9 bases and J 4 bases; bases outside gene matches: 7. CDR3 length: 15 amino acids. CDR3 sequence: CASSAGTSGYNEQFF. The DNA for the CDR3 is TGTGCCAGTTCTGCAGGGACTAGCGGGTACAATGAGCAGTTCTTC. Full variable domain (outside the CDR3, taken from reference TRBV18 and TRBJ2-1): NAGVMQNPRHLVRRRGQEARLRCSPMKGHSHVYWYRQLPEEGLKFMVYLQKENIIDESGMPKERFSAEFPKEGPSILRIQQVVRGDSAAYFCASSAGTSGYNEQFFGPGTRLTVL.

A few counts support this clone. The chain employs TRBV7-3 and TRBJ2-3, with D uncertain. Germline V lookup: CDR1 SGHTA, CDR2 FQGTGA. The CDR3 contains 13 residues. Trimming removed 4 bases at V and 2 bases at J, with 7 bases between. DNA of the CDR3: TGTGCCAGCAGCTCAGTAACCACAGATACGCAGTATTTT. Translated: CASSSVTTDTQYF.

The chain uses TRBV6-5 and TRBJ2-5; a possible D gene is TRBD2 (5 bases). Looked up from germline, CDR1 is MNHEY and CDR2 is SVGAGI. Trimming cost V 2 bases and J 4 bases, with 8 bases left between them. The CDR3 covers 13 residues. DNA of the CDR3: TGTGCCAGCAGTTACACCGAGGGAGAGACCCAGTACTTC. It specifies CASSYTEGETQYF.

This clone was seen more than once but under ten times. This chain connects TRBV2 to TRBJ1-1; D is ambiguous. CDR3 length: 16 residues. The V and J ends lost 8 bases and 0 bases respectively, with 19 bases between them. Germline V gene sequence: CDR1 SNHLY, CDR2 FYNNEI. CDR3 sequence: CASRVALSAMNTEAFF. Here the CDR3 DNA reads TGTGCCAGCCGAGTCGCCTTGTCGGCTATGAACACTGAAGCTTTCTTT.

V usage is TRBV30 and J usage is TRBJ1-2; TRBD1 might be the D (5 bases). Germline V lookup: CDR1 GTSNPN, CDR2 SVGIG (reference sequence). The CDR3 contains 12 residues. V gave up 3 bases and J gave up 4 bases, with 9 bases separating them. This chain's CDR3 is CAWSSGLYGYTF. CDR3 DNA: TGTGCCTGGAGCTCAGGGCTCTATGGCTACACCTTC.